The present TCR beta chain was sequenced within a study of technical replicates of blood from a handful of donors. CDR1 is MNHEY and CDR2 is SMNVEV in the germline V gene (reference sequence). The J segment lost 15 bases and the V segment lost 3 bases, leaving 6 bases of the junction unmatched. The CDR3 covers 14 residues. The assay was immunoSEQ multiplex PCR, and TCRdb's table has in-frame clones only and misses some. Of some 91,000 clones listed, almost 96% are singletons. The J gene is TRBJ2-1, the V gene TRBV27; 15 bases map to TRBD2. The sequencing sample was made of T cells isolated from PBMCs. This TCR was sampled from a human donor in good health. The CDR3 region has the DNA TGTGCCAGCAGTTTCGGGACTAGCGGGGGGAGGGTGTTCTTC. This gives the protein CASSFGTSGGRVFF.